This TCR beta chain was documented in a study of blood T cell repertoires in COVID-19. Study information: Sources were T cells, B-cell-depleted T cells, or PBMCs; the material itself was cDNA or gDNA.

Sequencing used immunoSEQ multiplex PCR; TCRdb keeps in-frame clones, though not all of them. The sample contains around 450,000 clones, about 90% of which appear only once. Germline V lookup: CDR1 SGHNT, CDR2 YYREEE (reference sequence). The CDR3 runs 14 residues. Those enrolled, adults aged about 18 to 89 years, came from 24 US areas. Participant reports of clinical history set cohort assignment. Notes on this clone: A junction boundary mismatches the germline segment, possibly from a read error.

Sequenced sample: PBMCs or T cells enriched from blood (not recorded which). This chain links TRBV5-4 with TRBJ2-7; a possible D gene is TRBD1 (7 bases). The receptor's source is a woman between 18 and 30 years old with acute COVID-19. CDR3 nucleotides: TGTGCCAGCAAAGGGGGCGGGGTCTCCCACGAGCAGTACTTC. It specifies CASKGGGVSHEQYF.